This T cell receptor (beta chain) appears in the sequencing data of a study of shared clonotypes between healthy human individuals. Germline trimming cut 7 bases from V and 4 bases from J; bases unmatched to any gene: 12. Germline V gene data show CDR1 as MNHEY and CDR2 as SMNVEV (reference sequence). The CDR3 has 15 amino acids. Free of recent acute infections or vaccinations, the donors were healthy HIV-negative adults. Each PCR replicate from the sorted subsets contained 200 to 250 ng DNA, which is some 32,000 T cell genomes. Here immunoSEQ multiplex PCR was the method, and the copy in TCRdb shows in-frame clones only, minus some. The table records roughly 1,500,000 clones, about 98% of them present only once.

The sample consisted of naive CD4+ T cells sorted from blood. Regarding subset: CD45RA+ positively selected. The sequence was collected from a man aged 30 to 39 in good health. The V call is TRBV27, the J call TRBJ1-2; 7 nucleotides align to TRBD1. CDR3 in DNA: TGTGCCAGCAAGGGGGCGGGGAGGCTAGGCTATGGCTACACCTTC. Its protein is CASKGAGRLGYGYTF.